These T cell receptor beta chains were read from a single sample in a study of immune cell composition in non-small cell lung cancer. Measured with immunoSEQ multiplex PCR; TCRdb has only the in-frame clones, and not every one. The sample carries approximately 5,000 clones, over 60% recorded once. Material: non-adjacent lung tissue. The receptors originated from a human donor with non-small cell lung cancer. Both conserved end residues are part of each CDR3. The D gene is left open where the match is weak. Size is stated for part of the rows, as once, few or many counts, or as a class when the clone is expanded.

CDR3 protein: CASSPPAGELFF; CDR3 DNA: TGTGCCAGCAGCCCCCCTGCCGGGGAGCTGTTTTTT; clone size: .; V gene: TRBV9; J gene: TRBJ2-2; D gene: .
CDR3 protein: CAWSPREDYGYTF; CDR3 DNA: TGTGCCTGGAGTCCCAGGGAGGACTATGGCTACACCTTC; clone size: few; V gene: TRBV30; J gene: TRBJ1-2; D gene: .
CDR3 protein: CSVDRQGNTEAFF; CDR3 DNA: TGCAGCGTTGATCGCCAAGGGAACACTGAAGCTTTCTTT; clone size: few; V gene: TRBV29-1; J gene: TRBJ1-1; D gene: .
CDR3 protein: CASRNGLAGGLETQYF; CDR3 DNA: TGTGCCAGCAGGAACGGACTAGCGGGGGGGCTGGAGACCCAGTACTTC; clone size: few; V gene: TRBV5-6; J gene: TRBJ2-5; D gene: TRBD2
CDR3 protein: CASSVGSWGDGSPLHF; CDR3 DNA: TGTGCCAGCAGCGTAGGTTCATGGGGTGATGGTTCACCCCTCCACTTT; clone size: few; V gene: TRBV9; J gene: TRBJ1-6; D gene: .
CDR3 protein: CASSLAGDSASTDTQYF; CDR3 DNA: TGTGCCAGCAGCTTAGCGGGGGATTCCGCTAGCACAGATACGCAGTATTTT; clone size: .; V gene: TRBV5-6; J gene: TRBJ2-3; D gene: TRBD2
CDR3 protein: CASSWSLGASNQPQHF; CDR3 DNA: TGTGCCAGCAGTTGGTCCTTGGGGGCTAGCAATCAGCCCCAGCATTTT; clone size: .; V gene: TRBV28; J gene: TRBJ1-5; D gene: .
CDR3 protein: CASSISGRNTEAFF; CDR3 DNA: TGTGCCAGTAGTATATCAGGGAGGAACACTGAAGCTTTCTTT; clone size: .; V gene: TRBV19; J gene: TRBJ1-1; D gene: .
CDR3 protein: CASSPGTNTEAFF; CDR3 DNA: TGTGCCAGCAGCCCGGGGACGAACACTGAAGCTTTCTTT; clone size: few; V gene: TRBV7-8; J gene: TRBJ1-1; D gene: .
CDR3 protein: CASSLLNTGFLTGELFF; CDR3 DNA: TGCGCCAGCAGCTTGCTAAACACAGGTTTCTTAACCGGGGAGCTGTTTTTT; clone size: .; V gene: TRBV5-1; J gene: TRBJ2-2; D gene: .
CDR3 protein: CASSPTGSSDSPLHF; CDR3 DNA: TGTGCCAGCAGTCCCACAGGGAGTAGTGATTCACCCCTCCACTTT; clone size: large; V gene: TRBV6-5; J gene: TRBJ1-6; D gene: .
CDR3 protein: CASSQGPLPSTDTQYF; CDR3 DNA: TGCGCCAGCAGCCAAGGGCCCCTTCCTAGCACAGATACGCAGTATTTT; clone size: few; V gene: TRBV4-3; J gene: TRBJ2-3; D gene: .
CDR3 protein: CASSLVERNTGELFF; CDR3 DNA: TGCGCCAGCAGCTTGGTTGAGCGTAACACCGGGGAGCTGTTTTTT; clone size: .; V gene: TRBV5-1; J gene: TRBJ2-2; D gene: .
CDR3 protein: CASSTRTGGNEQYF; CDR3 DNA: TGCGCCAGCAGCACCCGGACAGGGGGAAACGAGCAGTACTTC; clone size: .; V gene: TRBV5-1; J gene: TRBJ2-7; D gene: TRBD1
CDR3 protein: CASSPTTYEQYF; CDR3 DNA: TGTGCCAGCTCACCGACGACCTACGAGCAGTACTTC; clone size: few; V gene: TRBV18; J gene: TRBJ2-7; D gene: .
CDR3 protein: CASSLGPPKLNSGANVLTF; CDR3 DNA: TGTGCCAGCAGCTTGGGGCCGCCAAAACTTAACTCTGGGGCCAACGTCCTGACTTTC; clone size: .; V gene: TRBV7-3; J gene: TRBJ2-6; D gene: .
CDR3 protein: CASGLVGYTGELFF; CDR3 DNA: TGTGCTAGTGGTTTAGTAGGGTACACCGGGGAGCTGTTTTTT; clone size: once; V gene: TRBV12-5; J gene: TRBJ2-2; D gene: .
CDR3 protein: CASSLGGYQPQHF; CDR3 DNA: TGTGCCAGCAGTTTGGGCGGGTATCAGCCCCAGCATTTT; clone size: few; V gene: TRBV6-6; J gene: TRBJ1-5; D gene: .
CDR3 protein: CASSLDQRGADEQFF; CDR3 DNA: TGTGCCAGCAGCTTAGATCAGCGGGGGGCCGATGAGCAGTTCTTC; clone size: .; V gene: TRBV11-3; J gene: TRBJ2-1; D gene: TRBD2